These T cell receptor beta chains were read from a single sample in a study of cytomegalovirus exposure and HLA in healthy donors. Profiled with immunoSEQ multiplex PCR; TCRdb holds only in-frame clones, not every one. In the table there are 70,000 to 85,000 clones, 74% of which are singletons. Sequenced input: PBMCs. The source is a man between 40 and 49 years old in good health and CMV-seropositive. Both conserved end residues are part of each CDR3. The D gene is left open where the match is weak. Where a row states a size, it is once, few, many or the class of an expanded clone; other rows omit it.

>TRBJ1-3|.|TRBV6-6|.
TGTGCCAGCAGGGAGACAGGACAAGGAAACACCATATATTTT
CASRETGQGNTIYF
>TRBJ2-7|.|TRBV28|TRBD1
TGTGCCAGCAGTCCCGGGACAGGGGCGAGCGAGCAGTACTTC
CASSPGTGASEQYF
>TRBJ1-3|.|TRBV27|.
TGTGCCAGCAGTTGGACTTATGAGAGCTCTGGAAACACCATATATTTT
CASSWTYESSGNTIYF
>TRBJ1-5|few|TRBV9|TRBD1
TGTGCCAGCAGCGAGACAGGGGGTGGACAGCCCCAGCATTTT
CASSETGGGQPQHF
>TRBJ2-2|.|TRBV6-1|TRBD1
TGTGCCAGCAGACGGACAGGGGACACCGGGGAGCTGTTTTTT
CASRRTGDTGELFF
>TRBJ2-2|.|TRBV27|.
TGTGCCACCCTCCCCACCTGGGCCAACACCGGGGAGCTGTTTTTT
CATLPTWANTGELFF
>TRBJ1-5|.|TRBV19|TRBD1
TGTGCCAGTAGTCAACAGGGGGGCAATCAGCCCCAGCATTTT
CASSQQGGNQPQHF
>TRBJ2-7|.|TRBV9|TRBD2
TGTGCCAGCAGCGTAGGGGCCGGGGGGACTCTAGAGCAGTACTTC
CASSVGAGGTLEQYF
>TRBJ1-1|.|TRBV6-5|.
TGTGCCAGCAGTTATGGGCTCTCGGGGACTGAAGCTTTCTTT
CASSYGLSGTEAFF
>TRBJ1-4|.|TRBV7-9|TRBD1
TGTGCCAGCAGCCGTGACAGGGGGAATGAAAAACTGTTTTTT
CASSRDRGNEKLFF
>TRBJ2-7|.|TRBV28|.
TGTGCCAGCAGCCCCCTAGGCGAGCAGTACTTC
CASSPLGEQYF
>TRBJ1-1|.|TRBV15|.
TGTGCCACCAGCGCCCCACATACCCGGGACACTAGGATGAACACTGAAGCTTTCTTT
CATSAPHTRDTRMNTEAFF
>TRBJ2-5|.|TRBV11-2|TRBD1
TGTGCCAGCAGCCCCCGACAGGGCTCGCGCGAGACCCAGTACTTC
CASSPRQGSRETQYF
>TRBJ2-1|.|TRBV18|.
TGTGCCAGCTCAACGACCGAGGGGGATGAGCAGTTCTTC
CASSTTEGDEQFF
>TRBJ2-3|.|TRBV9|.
TGTGCCAGCAGCTCCGTCACAGATACGCAGTATTTT
CASSSVTDTQYF
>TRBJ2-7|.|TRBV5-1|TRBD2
TGCGCCAGCAGCCAGAGACTAGCGGGAGAGGAGCGGTACTTC
CASSQRLAGEERYF
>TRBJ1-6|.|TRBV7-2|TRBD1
TGTGCCAGCAGCTTAAGAGGGACAGATAATTCACCCCTCCACTTT
CASSLRGTDNSPLHF
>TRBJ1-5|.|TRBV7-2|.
TGTGCCAGCAGCTCCGGTGGGTCAGGACAGAATCAGCCCCAGCATTTT
CASSSGGSGQNQPQHF
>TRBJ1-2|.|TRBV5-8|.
TGTGCCAGCAGCTTGGGGCTGAGGGGGAAAGGGGGCTACACCTTC
CASSLGLRGKGGYTF
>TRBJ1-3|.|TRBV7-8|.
TGTGCCAGCAGCTTAGACACAGGGTTAGGGAACACCATATATTTT
CASSLDTGLGNTIYF
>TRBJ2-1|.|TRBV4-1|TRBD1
TGCGCCAGCAGCCGGGACAGGGGATCCTACAATGAGCAGTTCTTC
CASSRDRGSYNEQFF
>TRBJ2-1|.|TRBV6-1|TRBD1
TGTGCCAGCAGTGAAGGGACAGGGTACTACAATGAGCAGTTCTTC
CASSEGTGYYNEQFF
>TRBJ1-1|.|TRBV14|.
TGTGCCAGCAGCCAAGAACAGAACACTGAAGCTTTCTTT
CASSQEQNTEAFF
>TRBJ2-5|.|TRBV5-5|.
TGTGCCAGCAGCTCATGGACTGGCGACCAAGAGACCCAGTACTTC
CASSSWTGDQETQYF
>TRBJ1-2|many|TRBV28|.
TGTGCCAGCAGCGCGGGGGCTAACTATGGCTACACCTTC
CASSAGANYGYTF
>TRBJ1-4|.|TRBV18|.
TGTGCCAGCTCTCCGGCAACTAATGAAAAACTGTTTTTT
CASSPATNEKLFF
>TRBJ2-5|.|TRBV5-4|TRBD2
TGTGCCAGCAGCCCGGGACTAGCGGGGTCACAAGAGACCCAGTACTTC
CASSPGLAGSQETQYF
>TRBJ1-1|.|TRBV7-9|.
TGTGCCAGCAGCTCGGCGGAGAACACTGAAGCTTTCTTT
CASSSAENTEAFF
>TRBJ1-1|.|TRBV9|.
TGTGCCAGCAGCGCGGAACAGAGTCTGACTGAAGCTTTCTTT
CASSAEQSLTEAFF
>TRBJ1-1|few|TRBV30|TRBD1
TGTGCCTGGAGACGGGACAGGGACTTCACTGAAGCTTTCTTT
CAWRRDRDFTEAFF
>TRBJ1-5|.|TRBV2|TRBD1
TGTGCCAGCAGTGAGGTGACAGGGGCGGCTCAGCCCCAGCATTTT
CASSEVTGAAQPQHF
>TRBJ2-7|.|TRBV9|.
TGTGCCAGCAGCGTAGAACAGGATAGCTCCTACGAGCAGTACTTC
CASSVEQDSSYEQYF
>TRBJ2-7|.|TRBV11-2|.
TGTGCCAGCAGCCCCCAGGAGGAGGGCTACGAGCAGTACTTC
CASSPQEEGYEQYF
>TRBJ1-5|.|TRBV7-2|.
TGTGCCAGCAGCTTATGGGAGAATCAGCCCCAGCATTTT
CASSLWENQPQHF
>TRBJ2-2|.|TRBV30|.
TGTGCCTGGGGGGAGGGGACATACCTCACCGGGGAGCTGTTTTTT
CAWGEGTYLTGELFF
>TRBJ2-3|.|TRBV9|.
TGTGCCAGCAGCCCCCTGGCCGACACAGATACGCAGTATTTT
CASSPLADTDTQYF
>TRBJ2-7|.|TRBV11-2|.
TGTGCCAGCAGCTTCCCGACGGGATACGAGCAGTACTTC
CASSFPTGYEQYF
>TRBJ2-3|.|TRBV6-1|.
TGTGCCAGCAGTGAACTGGCGCGGGTCACAGATACGCAGTATTTT
CASSELARVTDTQYF
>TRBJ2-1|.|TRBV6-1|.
TGTGCCAGCAGTCCCTCGCCGGGTCCCCTCAATGAGCAGTTCTTC
CASSPSPGPLNEQFF
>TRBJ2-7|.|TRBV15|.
TGTGCCACCAGCAGTAATCAGGGCGCTACGGGCGAGCAGTACTTC
CATSSNQGATGEQYF